This entry concerns a single TCR beta chain. Its antigen remains unidentified. The data stem from a study of T-cell memory formation after mild COVID-19. Background on the study: Largely donor-specific TCR clusters were found. Study-wide points: CD4+ contracting clones were mainly CM and EM; CD8+ ones, EMRA. Second-wave clones reaching peak frequency on day 37 lacked confirmed SARS-CoV-2 specificity.

A single record per CDR3 protein comes from TCRdb applying MiXCR to the 5' RACE reads. Here the sample spans roughly 110,000 distinct CDR3 sequences, around 12% being singletons. This CDR3 contains 14 residues. Germline V gene data show CDR1 as SGHVS and CDR2 as FNYEAQ. Trimming stripped 5 bases from V and 16 bases from J, with 24 bases between. The sequencing sample was made of PBMCs or a T cell subset sorted from them (not recorded which). J is TRBJ1-5 and V is TRBV7-6; D perhaps matches TRBD1 (5 bases). This clonotype was obtained from an adult woman who had mild COVID-19 (a few samples of this study predate the infection). Cell type and time point are not known. The CDR3 spells CASSREGLGQPPHF. The CDR3 DNA reads TGTGCCAGCAGCCGTGAGGGGCTGGGTCAGCCCCCCCATTTT.